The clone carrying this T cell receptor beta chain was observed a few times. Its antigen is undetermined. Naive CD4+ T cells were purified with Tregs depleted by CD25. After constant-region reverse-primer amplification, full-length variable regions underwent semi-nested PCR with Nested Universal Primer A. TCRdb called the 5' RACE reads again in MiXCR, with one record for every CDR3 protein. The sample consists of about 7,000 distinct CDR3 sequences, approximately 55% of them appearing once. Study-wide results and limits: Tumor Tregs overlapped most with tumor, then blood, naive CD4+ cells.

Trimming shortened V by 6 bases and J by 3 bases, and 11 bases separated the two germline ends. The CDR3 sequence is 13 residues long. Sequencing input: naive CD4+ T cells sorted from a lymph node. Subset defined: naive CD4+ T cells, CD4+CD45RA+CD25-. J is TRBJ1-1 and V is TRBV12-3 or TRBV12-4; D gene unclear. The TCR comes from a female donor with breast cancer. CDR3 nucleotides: TGTGCCAGCAGCAGCGAGGTTGACACTGAAGCTTTCTTT. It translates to CASSSEVDTEAFF.